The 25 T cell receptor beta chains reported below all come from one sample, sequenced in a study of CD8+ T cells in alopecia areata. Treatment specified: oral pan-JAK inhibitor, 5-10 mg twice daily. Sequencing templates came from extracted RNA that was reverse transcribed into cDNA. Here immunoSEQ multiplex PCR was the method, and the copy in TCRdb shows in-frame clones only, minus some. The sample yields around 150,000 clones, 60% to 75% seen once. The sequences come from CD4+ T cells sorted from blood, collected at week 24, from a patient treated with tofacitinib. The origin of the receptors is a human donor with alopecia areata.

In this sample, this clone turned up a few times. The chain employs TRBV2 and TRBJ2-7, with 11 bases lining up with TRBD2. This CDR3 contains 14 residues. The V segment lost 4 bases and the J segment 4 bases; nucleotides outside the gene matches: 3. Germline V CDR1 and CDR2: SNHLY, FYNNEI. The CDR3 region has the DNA TGTGCCAGCAGTGGCCTAGCGGGGGGATACGAGCAGTACTTC. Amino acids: CASSGLAGGYEQYF.

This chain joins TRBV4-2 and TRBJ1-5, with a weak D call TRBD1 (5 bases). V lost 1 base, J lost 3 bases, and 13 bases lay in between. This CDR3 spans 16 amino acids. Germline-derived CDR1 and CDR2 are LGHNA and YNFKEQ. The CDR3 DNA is TGTGCCAGCAGCCAAGCCCAGAAAGGGGACAATCAGCCCCAGCATTTT. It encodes CASSQAQKGDNQPQHF.

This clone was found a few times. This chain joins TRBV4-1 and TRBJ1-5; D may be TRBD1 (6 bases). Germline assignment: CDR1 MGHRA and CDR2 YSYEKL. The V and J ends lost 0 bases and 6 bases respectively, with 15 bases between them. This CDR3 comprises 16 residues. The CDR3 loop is CASSQDSASGAQPQHF. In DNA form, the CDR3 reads TGCGCCAGCAGCCAAGATTCGGCTTCAGGGGCTCAGCCCCAGCATTTT.

DNA for the CDR3: TGCGCCAGCAGCCAAGAAAGAGGGGTAGGGCTCGGGAACACTGAAGCTTTCTTT. The encoded protein is CASSQERGVGLGNTEAFF. The chain is built from TRBV4-1 and TRBJ1-1; tentative D call: TRBD1 (5 bases). Deletions cut 0 bases from V and 1 base from J, with 18 bases between. The CDR3 is 18 amino acids. CDR1 MGHRA and CDR2 YSYEKL come from the germline V gene.

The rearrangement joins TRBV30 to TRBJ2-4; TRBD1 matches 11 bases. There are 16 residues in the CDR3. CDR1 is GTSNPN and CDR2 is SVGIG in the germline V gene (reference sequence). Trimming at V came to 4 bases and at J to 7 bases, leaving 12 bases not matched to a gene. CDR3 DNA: TGTGCCTGGAATGGACAGGGGGCGCAGAGCACGAACATTCAGTACTTC. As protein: CAWNGQGAQSTNIQYF.

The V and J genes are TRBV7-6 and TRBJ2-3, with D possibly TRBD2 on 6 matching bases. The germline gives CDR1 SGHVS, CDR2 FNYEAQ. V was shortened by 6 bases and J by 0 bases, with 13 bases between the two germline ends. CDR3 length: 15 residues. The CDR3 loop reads CASSQLAQSTDTQYF. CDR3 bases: TGTGCCAGCAGTCAACTAGCACAGAGCACAGATACGCAGTATTTT.

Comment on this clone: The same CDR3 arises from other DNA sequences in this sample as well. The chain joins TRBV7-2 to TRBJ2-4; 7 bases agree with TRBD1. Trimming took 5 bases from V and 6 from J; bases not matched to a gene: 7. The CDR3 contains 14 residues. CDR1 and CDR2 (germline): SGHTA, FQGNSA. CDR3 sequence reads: CASSVRQGTNIQYF. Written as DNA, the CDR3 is TGTGCCAGCAGCGTAAGACAGGGAACAAACATTCAGTACTTC.

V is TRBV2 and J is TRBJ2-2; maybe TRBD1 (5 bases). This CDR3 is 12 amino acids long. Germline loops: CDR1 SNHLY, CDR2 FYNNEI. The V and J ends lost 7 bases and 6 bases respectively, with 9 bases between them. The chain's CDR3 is CASTQGSGELFF. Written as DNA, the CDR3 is TGTGCCAGCACCCAGGGTTCCGGGGAGCTGTTTTTT.

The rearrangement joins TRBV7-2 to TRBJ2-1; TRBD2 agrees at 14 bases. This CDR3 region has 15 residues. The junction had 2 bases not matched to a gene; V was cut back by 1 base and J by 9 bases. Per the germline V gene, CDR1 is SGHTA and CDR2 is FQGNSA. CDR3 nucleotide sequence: TGTGCCAGCAGCTTAGGAGGACTAGCGGGGGGTGAGCAGTTCTTC. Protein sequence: CASSLGGLAGGEQFF.

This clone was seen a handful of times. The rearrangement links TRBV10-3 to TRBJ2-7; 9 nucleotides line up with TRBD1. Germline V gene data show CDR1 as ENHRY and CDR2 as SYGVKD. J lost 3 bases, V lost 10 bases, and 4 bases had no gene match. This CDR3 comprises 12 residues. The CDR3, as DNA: TGTGCCACCGGGACAGGGAACTACGAGCAGTACTTC. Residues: CATGTGNYEQYF.

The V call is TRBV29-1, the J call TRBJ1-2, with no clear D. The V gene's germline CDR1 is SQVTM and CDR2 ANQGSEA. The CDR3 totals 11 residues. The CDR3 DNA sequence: TGCAGTGGACGGTTTAACTATGGCTACACCTTC. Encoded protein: CSGRFNYGYTF. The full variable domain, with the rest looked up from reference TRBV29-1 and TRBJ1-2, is SAVISQKPSRDICQRGTSLTIQCQVDSQVTMMFWYRQQPGQSLTLIATANQGSEATYESGFVIDKFPISRPNLTFSTLTVSNMSPEDSSIYLCSGRFNYGYTFGSGTRLTVV.

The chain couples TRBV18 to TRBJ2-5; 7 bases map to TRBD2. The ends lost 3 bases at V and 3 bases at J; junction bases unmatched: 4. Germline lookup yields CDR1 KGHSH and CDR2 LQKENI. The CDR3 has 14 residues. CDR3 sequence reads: CASSPGLPEETQYF. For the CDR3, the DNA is TGTGCCAGCTCACCGGGACTACCCGAAGAGACCCAGTACTTC.

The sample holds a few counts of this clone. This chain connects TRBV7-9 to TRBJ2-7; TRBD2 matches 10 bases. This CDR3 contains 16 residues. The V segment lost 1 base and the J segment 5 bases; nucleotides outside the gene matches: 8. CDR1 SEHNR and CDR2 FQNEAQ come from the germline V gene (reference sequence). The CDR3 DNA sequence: TGTGCCAGCAGCTTAGGCCTAGCGGGGGCCAACCACGAGCAGTACTTC. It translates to CASSLGLAGANHEQYF. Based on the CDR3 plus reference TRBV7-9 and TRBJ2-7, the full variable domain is DTGVSQNPRHKITKRGQNVTFRCDPISEHNRLYWYRQTLGQGPEFLTYFQNEAQLEKSRLLSDRFSAERPKGSFSTLEIQRTEQGDSAMYLCASSLGLAGANHEQYFGPGTRLTVT.

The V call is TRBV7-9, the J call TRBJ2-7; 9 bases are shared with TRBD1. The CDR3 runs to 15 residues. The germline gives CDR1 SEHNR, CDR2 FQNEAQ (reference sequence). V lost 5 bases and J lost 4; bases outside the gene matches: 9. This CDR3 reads CASSLQTGGGYEQYF. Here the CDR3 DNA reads TGTGCCAGCAGCCTACAGACAGGGGGAGGGTACGAGCAGTACTTC.

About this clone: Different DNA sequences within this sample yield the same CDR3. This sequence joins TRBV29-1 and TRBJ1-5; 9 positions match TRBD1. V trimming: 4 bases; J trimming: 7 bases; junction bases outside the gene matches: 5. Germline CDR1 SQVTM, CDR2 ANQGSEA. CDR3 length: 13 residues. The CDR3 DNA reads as TGCAGCGTTGGGACAGGGGTGGGACAGCCCCAGCATTTT. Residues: CSVGTGVGQPQHF.

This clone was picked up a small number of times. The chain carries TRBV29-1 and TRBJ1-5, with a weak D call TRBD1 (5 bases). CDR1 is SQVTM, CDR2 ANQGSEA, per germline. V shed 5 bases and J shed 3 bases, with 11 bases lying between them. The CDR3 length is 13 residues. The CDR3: CSVRGTDNQPQHF. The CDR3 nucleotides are TGCAGCGTTCGGGGGACTGACAATCAGCCCCAGCATTTT. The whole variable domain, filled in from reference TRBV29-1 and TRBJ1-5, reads SAVISQKPSRDICQRGTSLTIQCQVDSQVTMMFWYRQQPGQSLTLIATANQGSEATYESGFVIDKFPISRPNLTFSTLTVSNMSPEDSSIYLCSVRGTDNQPQHFGDGTRLSIL.

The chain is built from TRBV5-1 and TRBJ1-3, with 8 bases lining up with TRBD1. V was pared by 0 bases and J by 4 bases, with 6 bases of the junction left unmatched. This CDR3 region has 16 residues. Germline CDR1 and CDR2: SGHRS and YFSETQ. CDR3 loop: CASSLGQGTIGNTIYF. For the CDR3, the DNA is TGCGCCAGCAGCTTGGGACAGGGGACGATAGGAAACACCATATATTTT.

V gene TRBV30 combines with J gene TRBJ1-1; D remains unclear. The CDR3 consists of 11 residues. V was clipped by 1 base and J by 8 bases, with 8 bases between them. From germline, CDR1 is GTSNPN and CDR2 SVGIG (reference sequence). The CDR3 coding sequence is TGTGCCTGGAGTGCCCTAGCAGAAGCTTTCTTT. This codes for CAWSALAEAFF.

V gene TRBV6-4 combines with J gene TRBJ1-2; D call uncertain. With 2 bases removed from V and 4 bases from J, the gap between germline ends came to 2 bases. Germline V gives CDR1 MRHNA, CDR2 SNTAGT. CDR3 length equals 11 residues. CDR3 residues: CASSDSYGYTF. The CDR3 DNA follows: TGTGCCAGCAGTGACAGCTATGGCTACACCTTC.

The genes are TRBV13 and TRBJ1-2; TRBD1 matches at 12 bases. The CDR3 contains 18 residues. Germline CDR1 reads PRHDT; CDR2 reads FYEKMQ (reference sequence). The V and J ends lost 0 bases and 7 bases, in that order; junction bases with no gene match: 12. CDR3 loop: CASSLGFGGGQGASGYTF. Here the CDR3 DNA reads TGTGCCAGCAGCTTAGGATTCGGCGGGGGACAGGGGGCAAGTGGCTACACCTTC.

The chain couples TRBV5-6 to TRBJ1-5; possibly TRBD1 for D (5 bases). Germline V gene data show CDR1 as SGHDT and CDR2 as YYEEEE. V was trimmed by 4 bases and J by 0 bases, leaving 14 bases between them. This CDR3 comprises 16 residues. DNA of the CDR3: TGTGCCAGCAGCACAAAGACAGCTTATAGCAATCAGCCCCAGCATTTT. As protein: CASSTKTAYSNQPQHF.

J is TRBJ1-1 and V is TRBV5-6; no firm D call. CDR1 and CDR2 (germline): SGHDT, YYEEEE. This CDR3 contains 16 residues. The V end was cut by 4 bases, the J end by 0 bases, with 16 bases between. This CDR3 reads CASSVRAPIMNTEAFF. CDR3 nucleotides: TGTGCCAGCAGCGTAAGGGCGCCCATCATGAACACTGAAGCTTTCTTT.

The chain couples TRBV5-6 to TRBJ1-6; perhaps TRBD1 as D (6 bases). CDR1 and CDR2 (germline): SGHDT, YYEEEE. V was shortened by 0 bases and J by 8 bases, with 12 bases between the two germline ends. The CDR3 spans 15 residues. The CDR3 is CASSLGQVRDSPLHF. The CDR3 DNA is TGTGCCAGCAGCTTGGGACAGGTCAGAGATTCACCCCTCCACTTT.

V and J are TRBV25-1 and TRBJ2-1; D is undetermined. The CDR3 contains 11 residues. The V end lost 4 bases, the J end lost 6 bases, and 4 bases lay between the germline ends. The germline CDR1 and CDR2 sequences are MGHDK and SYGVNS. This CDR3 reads CASSVVNEQFF. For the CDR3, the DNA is TGTGCCAGCAGTGTAGTCAATGAGCAGTTCTTC.

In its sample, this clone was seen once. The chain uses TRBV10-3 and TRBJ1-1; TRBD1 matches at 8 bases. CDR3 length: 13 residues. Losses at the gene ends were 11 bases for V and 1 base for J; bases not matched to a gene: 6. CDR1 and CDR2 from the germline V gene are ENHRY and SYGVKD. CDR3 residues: CAVTGQENTEAFF. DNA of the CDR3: TGTGCCGTAACGGGACAGGAGAACACTGAAGCTTTCTTT.